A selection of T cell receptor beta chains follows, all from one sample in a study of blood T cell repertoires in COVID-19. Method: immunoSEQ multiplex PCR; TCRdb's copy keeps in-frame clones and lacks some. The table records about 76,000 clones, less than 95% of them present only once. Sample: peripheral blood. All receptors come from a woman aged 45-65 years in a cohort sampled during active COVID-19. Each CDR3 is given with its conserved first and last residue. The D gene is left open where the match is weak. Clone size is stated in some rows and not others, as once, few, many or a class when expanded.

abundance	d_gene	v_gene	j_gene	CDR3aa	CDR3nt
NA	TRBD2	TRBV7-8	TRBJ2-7	CASSLLGLAGVEQYF	TGTGCCAGCAGCTTACTCGGACTAGCGGGAGTCGAGCAGTACTTC
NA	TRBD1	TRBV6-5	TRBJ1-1	CASSYGTAAMNTEAFF	TGTGCCAGCAGTTACGGGACAGCCGCGATGAACACTGAAGCTTTCTTT
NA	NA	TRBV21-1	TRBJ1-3	CASRGQVPGNTIYF	TGTGCCAGCAGAGGACAGGTACCTGGAAACACCATATATTTT
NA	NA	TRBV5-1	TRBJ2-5	CASSFGIQETQYF	TGCGCCAGCAGCTTCGGGATTCAAGAGACCCAGTACTTC
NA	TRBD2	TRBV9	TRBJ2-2	CASSGDGTSGREYTGELFF	TGTGCCAGCAGTGGAGACGGGACTAGCGGGAGGGAGTACACCGGGGAGCTGTTTTTT
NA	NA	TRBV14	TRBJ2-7	CASSQGDTYYEQYF	TGTGCCAGCAGCCAAGGAGACACCTACTACGAGCAGTACTTC
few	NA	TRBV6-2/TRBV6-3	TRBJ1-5	CASSLLGRSYQPQHF	TGTGCCAGCAGTTTACTAGGCAGGAGTTATCAGCCCCAGCATTTT
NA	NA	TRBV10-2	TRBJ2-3	CASSETVSTDTQYF	TGCGCCAGCAGTGAAACAGTGAGCACAGATACGCAGTATTTT
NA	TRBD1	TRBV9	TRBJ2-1	CASSQKTGIVQFF	TGTGCCAGCAGCCAGAAGACAGGGATCGTGCAGTTCTTC
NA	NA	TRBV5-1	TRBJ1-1	CASNLQGRTEAFF	TGCGCCAGCAACCTACAGGGACGTACTGAAGCTTTCTTT
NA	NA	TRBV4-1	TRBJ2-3	CASSQSGSTDTQYF	TGCGCCAGCAGCCAAAGCGGGAGCACAGATACGCAGTATTTT
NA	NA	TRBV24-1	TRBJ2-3	CATSAGQGADTQYF	TGTGCCACCAGTGCTGGGCAGGGTGCAGATACGCAGTATTTT
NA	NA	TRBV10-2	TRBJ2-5	CASSTSGRGRTQETQYF	NA
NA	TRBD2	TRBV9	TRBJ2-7	CASSVGGTSGTYEQYF	TGTGCCAGCAGCGTAGGGGGGACTAGCGGAACCTACGAGCAGTACTTC
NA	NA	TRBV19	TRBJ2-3	CASSIRDTQYF	TGTGCCAGTAGTATACGAGATACGCAGTATTTT
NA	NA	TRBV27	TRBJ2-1	CASNKEASSSYNEQFF	TGTGCCAGCAATAAAGAAGCTTCTAGCTCCTACAATGAGCAGTTCTTC
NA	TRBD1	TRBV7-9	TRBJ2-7	CASSRDSEVYEQYF	TGTGCCAGCAGCCGGGACAGCGAGGTCTACGAGCAGTACTTC
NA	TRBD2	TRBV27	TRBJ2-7	CASSPDLLAGSEQYF	TGTGCCAGCAGTCCCGACTTACTAGCGGGAAGCGAGCAGTACTTC
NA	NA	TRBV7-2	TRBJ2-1	CASSLASSLYNEQFF	TGTGCCAGCAGCTTAGCCTCCTCCCTCTACAATGAGCAGTTCTTC
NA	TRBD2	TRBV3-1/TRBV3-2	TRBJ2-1	CASSRGGSDSYNEQFF	TGTGCCAGCAGCCGGGGCGGGAGTGACTCCTACAATGAGCAGTTCTTC
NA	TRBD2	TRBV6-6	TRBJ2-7	CASSFPPGLAGYEQYF	TGTGCCAGCAGCTTTCCTCCTGGACTAGCGGGCTACGAGCAGTACTTC
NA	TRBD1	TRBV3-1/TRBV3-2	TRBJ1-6	CASSPEIGTGGSYNSPLHF	TGTGCCAGCAGCCCAGAAATTGGGACAGGGGGCTCCTATAATTCACCCCTCCACTTT
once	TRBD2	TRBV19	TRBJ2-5	CASSIGTSGPRETQYF	TGTGCCAGTAGTATCGGGACTAGCGGCCCCCGGGAGACCCAGTACTTC
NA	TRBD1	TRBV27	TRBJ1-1	CASSWIGQGEAFF	TGTGCCAGCAGTTGGATTGGACAGGGGGAAGCTTTCTTT
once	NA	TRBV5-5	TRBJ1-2	CASSISSTGANYGYTF	TGTGCCAGCAGCATCTCATCGACGGGAGCTAACTATGGCTACACCTTC
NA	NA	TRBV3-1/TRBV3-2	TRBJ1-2	CASSQGQAGYTF	TGTGCCAGCAGCCAAGGACAGGCGGGCTACACCTTC
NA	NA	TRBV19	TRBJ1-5	CASAQDQPQHF	TGTGCCAGTGCCCAGGATCAGCCCCAGCATTTT
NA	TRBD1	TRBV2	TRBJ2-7	CASRGTGFPYEQYF	TGTGCCAGCAGGGGGACAGGGTTCCCCTACGAGCAGTACTTC
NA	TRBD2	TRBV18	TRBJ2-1	CASSLSGGDNEQFF	TGTGCCAGCTCACTTAGCGGGGGGGACAATGAGCAGTTCTTC
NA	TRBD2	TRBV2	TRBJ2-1	CASSTGLAVYNEQFF	TGTGCCAGCAGTACGGGACTAGCGGTTTACAATGAGCAGTTCTTC
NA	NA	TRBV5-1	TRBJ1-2	CASSSQGDNGYTF	TGCGCCAGCAGCTCACAGGGAGATAATGGCTACACCTTC
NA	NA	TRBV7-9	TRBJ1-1	CASFPSGARRTEAFF	TGTGCCAGCTTCCCTTCAGGGGCCCGGCGGACTGAAGCTTTCTTT
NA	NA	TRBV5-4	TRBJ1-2	CASSTGVSFYGYTF	TGTGCCAGCAGCACGGGGGTGAGTTTCTATGGCTACACCTTC
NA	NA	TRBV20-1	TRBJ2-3	CSASGMAQYF	TGCAGTGCTAGCGGGATGGCGCAGTATTTT
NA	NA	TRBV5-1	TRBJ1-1	CASSSTGFSGHTEAFF	TGCGCCAGCAGCTCAACAGGGTTTAGTGGGCACACTGAAGCTTTCTTT
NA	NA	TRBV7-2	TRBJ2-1	CASSLVGVNEQFF	TGTGCCAGCAGCTTAGTCGGGGTGAATGAGCAGTTCTTC
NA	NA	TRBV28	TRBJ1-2	CATGQGLPRGYTF	TGTGCCACCGGGCAGGGGCTTCCTCGGGGCTACACCTTC
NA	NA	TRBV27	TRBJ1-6	CASSLISGGIGNSPLHF	TGTGCCAGCAGTTTGATATCGGGGGGAATTGGGAATTCACCCCTCCACTTT
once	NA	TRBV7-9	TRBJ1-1	CASSSNTGNTEAFF	TGTGCCAGCAGCTCCAACACAGGGAACACTGAAGCTTTCTTT